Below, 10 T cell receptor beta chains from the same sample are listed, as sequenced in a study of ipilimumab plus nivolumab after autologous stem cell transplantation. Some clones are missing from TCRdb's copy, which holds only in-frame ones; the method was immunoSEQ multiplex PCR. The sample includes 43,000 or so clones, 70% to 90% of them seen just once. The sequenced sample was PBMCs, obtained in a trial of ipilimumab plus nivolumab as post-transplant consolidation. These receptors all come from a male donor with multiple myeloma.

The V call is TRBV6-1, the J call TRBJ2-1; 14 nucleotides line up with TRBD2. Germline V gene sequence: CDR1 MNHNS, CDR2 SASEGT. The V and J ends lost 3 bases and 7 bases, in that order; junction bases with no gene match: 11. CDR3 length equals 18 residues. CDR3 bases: TGTGCCAGCAGTGAGGCTCCGGGACTAGCGGGAGTAAGGAATGAGCAGTTCTTC. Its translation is CASSEAPGLAGVRNEQFF.

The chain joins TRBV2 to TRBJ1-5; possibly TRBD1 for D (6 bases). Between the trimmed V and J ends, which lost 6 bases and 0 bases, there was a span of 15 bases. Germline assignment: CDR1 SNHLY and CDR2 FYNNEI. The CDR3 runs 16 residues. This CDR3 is CASSPGTTYSNQPQHF. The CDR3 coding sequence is TGTGCCAGCAGCCCAGGGACAACATATAGCAATCAGCCCCAGCATTTT.

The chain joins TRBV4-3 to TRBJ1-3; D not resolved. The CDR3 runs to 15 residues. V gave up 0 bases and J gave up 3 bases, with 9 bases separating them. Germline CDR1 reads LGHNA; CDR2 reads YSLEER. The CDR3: CASSQELTIGNTIYF. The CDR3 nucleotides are TGCGCCAGCAGCCAAGAGCTGACAATTGGAAACACCATATATTTT.

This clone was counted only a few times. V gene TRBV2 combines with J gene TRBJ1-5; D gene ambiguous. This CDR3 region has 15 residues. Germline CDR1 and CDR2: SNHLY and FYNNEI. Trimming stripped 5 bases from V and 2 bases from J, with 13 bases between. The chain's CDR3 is CASSSGPNRNQPQHF. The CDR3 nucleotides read TGTGCCAGCAGTTCGGGCCCGAACCGCAATCAGCCCCAGCATTTT.

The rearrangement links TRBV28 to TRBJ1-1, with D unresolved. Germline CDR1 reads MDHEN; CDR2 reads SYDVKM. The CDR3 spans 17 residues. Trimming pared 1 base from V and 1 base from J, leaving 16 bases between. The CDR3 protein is CASSLFSPVGGNTEAFF. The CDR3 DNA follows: TGTGCCAGCAGTTTATTTTCCCCCGTAGGCGGGAACACTGAAGCTTTCTTT.

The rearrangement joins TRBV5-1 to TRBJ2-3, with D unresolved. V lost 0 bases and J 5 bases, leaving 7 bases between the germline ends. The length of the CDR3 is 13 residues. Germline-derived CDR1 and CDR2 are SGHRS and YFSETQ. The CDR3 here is CASSLAARDTQYF. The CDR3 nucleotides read TGCGCCAGCAGCTTGGCCGCGAGAGATACGCAGTATTTT.

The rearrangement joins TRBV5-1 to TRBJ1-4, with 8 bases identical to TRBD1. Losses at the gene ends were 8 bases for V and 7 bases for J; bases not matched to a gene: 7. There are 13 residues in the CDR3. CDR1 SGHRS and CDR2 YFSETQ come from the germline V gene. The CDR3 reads CASAVTGGEKLFF. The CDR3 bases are TGCGCCAGTGCTGTCACAGGGGGTGAAAAACTGTTTTTT.

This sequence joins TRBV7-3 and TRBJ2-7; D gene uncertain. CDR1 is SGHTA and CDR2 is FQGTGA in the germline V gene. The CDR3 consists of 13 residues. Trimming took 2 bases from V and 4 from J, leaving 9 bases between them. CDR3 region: CASSLRHLYEQYF. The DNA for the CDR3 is TGTGCCAGCAGCTTACGGCACCTTTACGAGCAGTACTTC.

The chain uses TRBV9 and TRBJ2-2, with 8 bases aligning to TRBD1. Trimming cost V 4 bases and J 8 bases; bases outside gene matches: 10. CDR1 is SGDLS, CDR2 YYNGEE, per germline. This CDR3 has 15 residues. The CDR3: CASSPSGRGLGELFF. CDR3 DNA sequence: TGTGCCAGCAGCCCCTCGGGCAGGGGGCTTGGGGAGCTGTTTTTT.

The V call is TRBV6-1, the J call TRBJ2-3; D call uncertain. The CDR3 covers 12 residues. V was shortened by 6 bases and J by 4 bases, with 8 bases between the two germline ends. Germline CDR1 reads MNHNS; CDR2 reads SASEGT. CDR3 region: CASRPSADTQYF. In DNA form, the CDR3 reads TGTGCCAGCAGACCATCGGCAGATACGCAGTATTTT.